Sequencing of this T cell receptor beta chain was carried out in a study of PD-1 blockade in classical Hodgkin lymphoma. From germline, CDR1 is KGHSH and CDR2 LQKENI. Trimming pared 0 bases from V and 4 bases from J, leaving 6 bases between. This CDR3 is 14 amino acids long. Data came from immunoSEQ multiplex PCR; TCRdb stores just in-frame clones and leaves some out. The sample has 20,000 or so clones; around 67% are singletons. For this clone: The antigen remains undetermined.

All patients relapsed after autologous stem cell transplantation, and brentuximab vedotin exposure varied. Regarding the study as a whole: Repertoire differences lack defined causes, possibly disease activity or prior therapy. Reported findings placed baseline TCR diversity lower in newly diagnosed patients (compared with healthy donors).

The sequence came from a human donor with classical Hodgkin lymphoma. The V and J genes are TRBV18 and TRBJ2-2, with D unresolved. The material sequenced was peripheral blood mononuclear cells (PBMCs), taken before the second cycle of nivolumab. CDR3 in DNA: TGTGCCAGCTCACCACCGGCGGCCACCGGGGAGCTGTTTTTT. This gives the protein CASSPPAATGELFF.